The 7 T cell receptor beta chains below were found in one sample sequenced in a study of CD8+CD57+ T cells in acquired aplastic anemia. For CDR3 and TCR beta VDJ profiling, genomic DNA was the template used. TCRdb called the reads again in MiXCR, with one record for every CDR3 protein. The table has around 150,000 distinct CDR3 sequences, about two thirds seen once. Patients selected for sequencing had displayed CD8+CD57+ cell expansion by flow cytometry. Sample: sorted CD4+, CD8+, or CD8+CD57+ T cells (not recorded which) from PBMCs. These receptors came from a human donor with aplastic anemia.

The CDR3 DNA reads as TGTGCCAGCAGCCAAGACGGTTGGGCCCAGTACTTC. This sequence encodes CASSQDGWAQYF. The J gene is TRBJ2-5, the V gene TRBV5-4, with D unresolved. Germline V gene data show CDR1 as SGHNT and CDR2 as YYREEE (reference sequence). Deletions cut 4 bases from V and 9 bases from J, with 13 bases between. The length of the CDR3 is 12 residues.

The chain links TRBV29-1 to TRBJ1-1, with a tentative D call TRBD1 (6 bases). V shed 7 bases and J shed 4 bases, with 10 bases lying between them. The CDR3 spans 11 residues. Per the germline V gene, CDR1 is SQVTM and CDR2 is ANQGSEA. The CDR3 region is CSGRGGTEAFF. CDR3 DNA: TGCAGCGGTAGAGGGGGCACTGAAGCTTTCTTT.

This chain joins TRBV5-1 and TRBJ2-7; perhaps TRBD1 as D (5 bases). V lost 0 bases to trimming and J lost 6 bases, with 10 bases between them. There are 13 residues in the CDR3. CDR1 is SGHRS and CDR2 is YFSETQ in the germline V gene. Here the CDR3 reads CASSLDEGAEQYF. The CDR3 nucleotides are TGCGCCAGCAGCTTGGATGAAGGGGCCGAGCAGTACTTC.

The chain couples TRBV7-8 to TRBJ2-1, with TRBD2 identical over 8 bases. There are 16 residues in the CDR3. V was pared by 5 bases and J by 0 bases, with 6 bases of the junction left unmatched. Germline values: CDR1 SGHVS, CDR2 FQNEAQ. CDR3 in DNA: TGTGCCAGCAGCCTCTTAGCGGGGAGCTCCTACAATGAGCAGTTCTTC. This translates into CASSLLAGSSYNEQFF.

The chain links TRBV5-1 to TRBJ1-2, with D tentatively TRBD1 (6 bases). Between the trimmed V and J ends, which lost 4 bases and 4 bases, there was a span of 11 bases. There are 13 residues in the CDR3. Germline V gene sequence: CDR1 SGHRS, CDR2 YFSETQ. CDR3 sequence: CASSARGVYGYTF. The CDR3 nucleotides read TGCGCCAGCAGCGCCAGGGGAGTCTATGGCTACACCTTC.

The chain has TRBV29-1 and TRBJ2-1; D ambiguous. The CDR3 contains 13 residues. Trimming stripped 0 bases from V and 7 bases from J, with 10 bases between. From germline, CDR1 is SQVTM and CDR2 ANQGSEA. The CDR3 region is CSVEENRRNEQFF. Here the CDR3 DNA reads TGCAGCGTTGAAGAAAATCGACGGAATGAGCAGTTCTTC.

This clonotype was detected many times. The chain carries TRBV19 and TRBJ1-4; weak D call: TRBD1 (5 bases). Between the trimmed V and J ends, which lost 3 bases and 4 bases, there was a span of 15 bases. The length of the CDR3 is 16 residues. Germline loops: CDR1 LNHDA, CDR2 SQIVND (reference sequence). The CDR3 region has the DNA TGTGCCAGTAGTATTCCCTCTTCAGGGATTAATGAAAAACTGTTTTTT. This codes for CASSIPSSGINEKLFF. Looking up the rest from reference TRBV19 and TRBJ1-4 gives the full variable domain: DGGITQSPKYLFRKEGQNVTLSCEQNLNHDAMYWYRQDPGQGLRLIYYSQIVNDFQKGDIAEGYSVSREKKESFPLTVTSAQKNPTAFYLCASSIPSSGINEKLFFGSGTQLSVL.